A selection of T cell receptor beta chains follows, all from one sample in a study of PD-L1 blockade in urothelial cancer. Profiled with immunoSEQ multiplex PCR; TCRdb holds only in-frame clones, not every one. The profile covers 35,000 to 50,000 clones, with roughly 86% appearing a single time and 2.5% to 3% taken by the ten largest. Sequenced here: PBMCs, sampled around atezolizumab (anti-PD-L1) treatment. These TCRs come from a man between 70 and 80 years old with urothelial cancer. CDR3s include the opening cysteine and the closing phenylalanine or tryptophan. The order of the fields is CDR3 protein, CDR3 DNA, J gene, V gene, D gene, clone size. D genes are given only for firm matches. Rows give clone size only sometimes, using once, few, many, or a class for an expanded clone.

CDR3 protein: CASSMTGAYTPGELFF; CDR3 DNA: TGTGCCAGCAGCATGACAGGGGCCTATACCCCCGGGGAGCTGTTTTTT; J gene: TRBJ2-2; V gene: TRBV5-6; D gene: TRBD1; clone size: .
CDR3 protein: CASSLTDDTEAFF; CDR3 DNA: TGTGCCAGCAGCCTCACAGATGACACTGAAGCTTTCTTT; J gene: TRBJ1-1; V gene: TRBV7-3; D gene: .; clone size: .
CDR3 protein: CSVEPGYDGYTF; CDR3 DNA: TGCAGCGTTGAACCAGGGTACGATGGCTACACCTTC; J gene: TRBJ1-2; V gene: TRBV29-1; D gene: .; clone size: .
CDR3 protein: CASSGGPRMNTEAFF; CDR3 DNA: TGTGCCAGCAGTGGTGGGCCTCGGATGAACACTGAAGCTTTCTTT; J gene: TRBJ1-1; V gene: TRBV2; D gene: .; clone size: .
CDR3 protein: CASSSSGTGYFNQPQHF; CDR3 DNA: TGTGCCAGCAGTTCCTCCGGGACAGGGTATTTCAATCAGCCCCAGCATTTT; J gene: TRBJ1-5; V gene: TRBV27; D gene: TRBD1; clone size: .
CDR3 protein: CASSQEYPGNTIYF; CDR3 DNA: TGCGCCAGCAGCCAAGAGTATCCTGGAAACACCATATATTTT; J gene: TRBJ1-3; V gene: TRBV4-3; D gene: .; clone size: few
CDR3 protein: CASSGVQRDRDNTDTQYF; CDR3 DNA: TGCGCCAGCAGCGGGGTTCAAAGGGACAGGGACAATACAGATACGCAGTATTTT; J gene: TRBJ2-3; V gene: TRBV5-1; D gene: TRBD1; clone size: .
CDR3 protein: CASSLGLAEYEQYF; CDR3 DNA: TGTGCCAGCAGCTTGGGCCTCGCCGAGTACGAGCAGTACTTC; J gene: TRBJ2-7; V gene: TRBV7-9; D gene: .; clone size: once
CDR3 protein: CASSLLANTGELFF; CDR3 DNA: TGTGCCAGCAGTTTACTAGCGAACACCGGGGAGCTGTTTTTT; J gene: TRBJ2-2; V gene: TRBV27; D gene: .; clone size: .
CDR3 protein: CAIRHTGLEQLDEQFF; CDR3 DNA: TGTGCCATCAGACACACGGGACTGGAACAATTGGATGAGCAGTTCTTC; J gene: TRBJ2-1; V gene: TRBV10-3; D gene: .; clone size: .
CDR3 protein: CASSLLAGGPNEQYF; CDR3 DNA: TGTGCCAGTAGCCTCCTAGCGGGAGGGCCTAACGAGCAGTACTTC; J gene: TRBJ2-7; V gene: TRBV19; D gene: TRBD2; clone size: .
CDR3 protein: CASSLGPMTYEQYF; CDR3 DNA: TGTGCCAGCAGCTTAGGGCCTATGACATACGAGCAGTACTTC; J gene: TRBJ2-7; V gene: TRBV11-2; D gene: .; clone size: .
CDR3 protein: CATQRDRGRFGYGYTF; CDR3 DNA: TGTGCCACACAGCGGGACAGGGGGCGTTTCGGCTATGGCTACACCTTC; J gene: TRBJ1-2; V gene: TRBV19; D gene: TRBD1; clone size: .
CDR3 protein: CASSLTSGPATQYF; CDR3 DNA: TGTGCCAGCAGCTTGACTAGCGGGCCGGCTACGCAGTATTTT; J gene: TRBJ2-3; V gene: TRBV5-6; D gene: TRBD2; clone size: .
CDR3 protein: CSVTQGHGGELFF; CDR3 DNA: TGCAGCGTTACGCAGGGTCATGGCGGGGAGCTGTTTTTT; J gene: TRBJ2-2; V gene: TRBV29-1; D gene: .; clone size: .
CDR3 protein: CASSFGDTQYF; CDR3 DNA: TGTGCCAGCAGCTTCGGAGATACGCAGTATTTT; J gene: TRBJ2-3; V gene: TRBV5-6; D gene: .; clone size: .
CDR3 protein: CASSLEELGSYEQYF; CDR3 DNA: TGTGCCAGCAGCTTAGAGGAGTTGGGCTCCTACGAGCAGTACTTC; J gene: TRBJ2-7; V gene: TRBV7-2; D gene: .; clone size: .
CDR3 protein: CSVNRGYNYGYTF; CDR3 DNA: TGCAGCGTTAACAGGGGGTATAACTATGGCTACACCTTC; J gene: TRBJ1-2; V gene: TRBV29-1; D gene: TRBD1; clone size: .
CDR3 protein: CASSLAAADNEQFF; CDR3 DNA: TGCGCCAGCAGCTTGGCAGCGGCCGACAATGAGCAGTTCTTC; J gene: TRBJ2-1; V gene: TRBV5-1; D gene: .; clone size: .
CDR3 protein: CAWSTHLAGEVDTQYF; CDR3 DNA: TGTGCCTGGAGTACCCACCTAGCGGGAGAGGTAGATACGCAGTATTTT; J gene: TRBJ2-3; V gene: TRBV30; D gene: TRBD2; clone size: .
CDR3 protein: CAASGGVLDTQYF; CDR3 DNA: TGTGCCGCCTCGGGAGGGGTCTTGGATACGCAGTATTTT; J gene: TRBJ2-3; V gene: TRBV19; D gene: TRBD2; clone size: .
CDR3 protein: CASSLQVVDQPQHF; CDR3 DNA: TGTGCCAGCAGCCTTCAGGTTGTGGATCAGCCCCAGCATTTT; J gene: TRBJ1-5; V gene: TRBV7-2; D gene: .; clone size: .
CDR3 protein: CASSQPDRGNEQYF; CDR3 DNA: TGTGCCAGCAGCCAACCCGACAGGGGAAACGAGCAGTACTTC; J gene: TRBJ2-7; V gene: TRBV4-2; D gene: TRBD1; clone size: .
CDR3 protein: CASSQGLQGAPNEKLFF; CDR3 DNA: TGCGCCAGCAGCCAAGGGTTACAGGGGGCTCCTAATGAAAAACTGTTTTTT; J gene: TRBJ1-4; V gene: TRBV4-1; D gene: TRBD1; clone size: .
CDR3 protein: CASSLMGRERAFF; CDR3 DNA: TGTGCCAGCAGTTTGATGGGTAGAGAGCGGGCTTTCTTT; J gene: TRBJ1-1; V gene: TRBV6-5; D gene: .; clone size: .
CDR3 protein: CASINRAEAFF; CDR3 DNA: TGTGCCAGCATTAACAGGGCTGAAGCTTTCTTT; J gene: TRBJ1-1; V gene: TRBV6-6; D gene: .; clone size: .
CDR3 protein: CASSYWDRVYEQYF; CDR3 DNA: TGTGCCAGCAGTTACTGGGACAGGGTTTACGAGCAGTACTTC; J gene: TRBJ2-7; V gene: TRBV6-5; D gene: TRBD1; clone size: .
CDR3 protein: CASSYSLRMRGNEQFF; CDR3 DNA: TGTGCCAGCAGTTACTCTCTGAGGATGCGTGGGAATGAGCAGTTCTTC; J gene: TRBJ2-1; V gene: TRBV6-5; D gene: .; clone size: .
CDR3 protein: CASSLISWDTLDEQFF; CDR3 DNA: TGTGCCAGCAGCTTGATAAGTTGGGACACCCTCGATGAGCAGTTCTTC; J gene: TRBJ2-1; V gene: TRBV11-2; D gene: .; clone size: .
CDR3 protein: CASSLEEGGFQIGETQYF; CDR3 DNA: TGCGCCAGCAGCTTGGAGGAGGGAGGGTTTCAGATTGGAGAGACCCAGTACTTC; J gene: TRBJ2-5; V gene: TRBV5-1; D gene: TRBD2; clone size: .
CDR3 protein: CASRLDREDNEQFF; CDR3 DNA: TGTGCCAGCAGGTTGGACAGGGAGGACAATGAGCAGTTCTTC; J gene: TRBJ2-1; V gene: TRBV6-1; D gene: TRBD1; clone size: .
CDR3 protein: CASSYFTGQSYNEQFF; CDR3 DNA: TGTGCCAGCAGCTATTTTACGGGACAGTCCTACAATGAGCAGTTCTTC; J gene: TRBJ2-1; V gene: TRBV5-6; D gene: TRBD1; clone size: .
CDR3 protein: CASSLKAGLNYGYTF; CDR3 DNA: TGTGCCAGCAGCTTGAAGGCAGGACTAAACTATGGCTACACCTTC; J gene: TRBJ1-2; V gene: TRBV5-4; D gene: .; clone size: .
CDR3 protein: CASSLLTLAGANVLTF; CDR3 DNA: TGTGCCAGCAGCCTGTTAACCTTAGCGGGGGCCAACGTCCTGACTTTC; J gene: TRBJ2-6; V gene: TRBV5-6; D gene: .; clone size: .
CDR3 protein: CASSVWTSKNEQFF; CDR3 DNA: TGTGCCAGCAGTGTGTGGACTAGCAAGAATGAGCAGTTCTTC; J gene: TRBJ2-1; V gene: TRBV2; D gene: TRBD2; clone size: .
CDR3 protein: CSVLAVGGEQFF; CDR3 DNA: TGCAGCGTGCTAGCGGTAGGGGGTGAGCAGTTCTTC; J gene: TRBJ2-1; V gene: TRBV29-1; D gene: .; clone size: .
CDR3 protein: CASSTTWGDEQFF; CDR3 DNA: TGTGCCAGCAGCACCACTTGGGGGGATGAGCAGTTCTTC; J gene: TRBJ2-1; V gene: TRBV7-6; D gene: .; clone size: .
CDR3 protein: CASSIGTSGSGELFF; CDR3 DNA: TGTGCCAGTAGTATAGGGACTAGCGGGAGCGGGGAGCTGTTTTTT; J gene: TRBJ2-2; V gene: TRBV19; D gene: TRBD2; clone size: .
CDR3 protein: CASSPLEGVNSGYTF; CDR3 DNA: TGTGCCAGCAGCCCCCTCGAAGGGGTAAACTCTGGCTACACCTTC; J gene: TRBJ1-2; V gene: TRBV7-6; D gene: .; clone size: .
CDR3 protein: CASSLELAGLNEQFF; CDR3 DNA: TGCGCCAGCAGCTTGGAACTAGCGGGGCTTAATGAGCAGTTCTTC; J gene: TRBJ2-1; V gene: TRBV5-1; D gene: TRBD2; clone size: once
CDR3 protein: CASRPSGSNDNEQFF; CDR3 DNA: TGCGCCAGCAGGCCAAGCGGGAGTAACGACAATGAGCAGTTCTTC; J gene: TRBJ2-1; V gene: TRBV5-1; D gene: TRBD2; clone size: .
CDR3 protein: CASSLGDSPQYF; CDR3 DNA: TGTGCCAGCAGCTTAGGGGACAGTCCACAGTACTTC; J gene: TRBJ2-7; V gene: TRBV7-2; D gene: TRBD1; clone size: .
CDR3 protein: CASSESRGSLYEQYF; CDR3 DNA: TGCGCCAGCAGTGAGTCGCGGGGGAGCCTCTACGAGCAGTACTTC; J gene: TRBJ2-7; V gene: TRBV10-2; D gene: TRBD2; clone size: .
CDR3 protein: CASIAGNPLSTDTQYF; CDR3 DNA: TGTGCCAGCATAGCGGGCAACCCCCTTAGCACAGATACGCAGTATTTT; J gene: TRBJ2-3; V gene: TRBV2; D gene: TRBD2; clone size: .
CDR3 protein: CASSKTIGPEENTIYF; CDR3 DNA: TGTGCCAGCAGCAAAACCATTGGACCGGAGGAAAACACCATATATTTT; J gene: TRBJ1-3; V gene: TRBV21-1; D gene: .; clone size: .
CDR3 protein: CASTGDLGYEQYF; CDR3 DNA: TGTGCCTCGACAGGGGATTTGGGCTACGAGCAGTACTTC; J gene: TRBJ2-7; V gene: TRBV10-3; D gene: TRBD1; clone size: .
CDR3 protein: CASSQDLGEQFF; CDR3 DNA: TGCGCCAGCAGCCAAGATCTAGGTGAGCAGTTCTTC; J gene: TRBJ2-1; V gene: TRBV4-1; D gene: .; clone size: .
CDR3 protein: CASSPGSATTLSYNEQFF; CDR3 DNA: TGTGCCAGCAGCCCTGGGAGCGCCACGACCTTATCCTACAATGAGCAGTTCTTC; J gene: TRBJ2-1; V gene: TRBV13; D gene: .; clone size: .
CDR3 protein: CASSFPSGRDRGIWETQYF; CDR3 DNA: TGTGCCAGCAGTTTCCCCTCAGGTCGGGACAGGGGGATTTGGGAGACCCAGTACTTC; J gene: TRBJ2-5; V gene: TRBV28; D gene: TRBD1; clone size: .
CDR3 protein: CASSLPGGPGELFF; CDR3 DNA: TGTGCCAGCAGTTTACCGGGAGGGCCCGGGGAGCTGTTTTTT; J gene: TRBJ2-2; V gene: TRBV28; D gene: TRBD2; clone size: .
CDR3 protein: CASSLEQHIYNEQFF; CDR3 DNA: TGTGCCAGCAGCTTGGAACAGCATATCTACAATGAGCAGTTCTTC; J gene: TRBJ2-1; V gene: TRBV5-4; D gene: .; clone size: once